This TCR beta chain appears in the sequencing data of a study of technical replicates of blood from a handful of donors. The CDR3 is made up of 15 amino acids. CDR1 and CDR2 (germline): MNHEY, SVGAGI. With 2 bases removed from V and 1 base from J, the gap between germline ends came to 10 bases. Measured with immunoSEQ multiplex PCR; TCRdb has only the in-frame clones, and not every one. This sample has approximately 50,000 clones, with roughly 95% found just once. This clonotype was sampled from a human donor in good health. The sequenced sample consisted of T cells isolated from PBMCs. V is TRBV6-5 and J is TRBJ2-3, with D maybe TRBD1 (6 bases). CDR3 in amino acids: CASSYGAGGTDTQYF. CDR3 coding DNA: TGTGCCAGCAGTTACGGGGCAGGGGGCACAGATACGCAGTATTTT.